This T cell receptor beta chain was retrieved from a study of CD8 T cells in ankylosing spondylitis (dated by TCRdb to about 2017). Some background on the complete study: The study profiled T cell receptor beta repertoires in healthy donors and ankylosing spondylitis patients to find disease-linked TCR variants. The full study cohort comprised 25 or so ankylosing spondylitis patients and some 110 healthy donors. Peripheral blood samples were taken, and synovial fluid was additionally collected from ankylosing spondylitis patients. What the research found in general, with its limitations: The disease-linked clones were reported to be significantly enriched in matched synovial fluid samples from ankylosing spondylitis patients. Some of the motif variants had been reported before in the synovial fluid and blood of reactive arthritis patients, a finding that suggests common disease-initiation mechanisms. Blood from ankylosing spondylitis patients appeared to be characterized by a TCR beta motif composed of eight or nine highly homologous amino acid variants. The disease-linked clones showed a CD8+ phenotype and occurred at relatively low frequencies in peripheral blood.

Sequencing was performed on an Illumina HiSeq 2500. Quantitative 5'-RACE with molecular barcodes was the method used to prepare the TCR beta libraries. On the study's bioinformatics: Disease-linked TCR variants were identified with a new computational method built on a probabilistic model of VDJ rearrangement. TCRdb reprocessed the public reads (quality trimming at Q25 with fastp, clone calling with MiXCR) and kept in-frame beta chains. Identical CDR3 protein sequences are pooled into one entry, listed with their most common genes and DNA. It is TCRdb's table, rather than the study itself, that gives the V and J calls and clone size. The table for this sample lists 450,000 to 550,000 distinct CDR3 sequences; 5.3% of them were counted only once. The ten biggest clones cover under 4.5% of the sample. CDR1 and CDR2, looked up from the germline V gene (reference sequence), are SEHNR and FQNEAQ. V was cut back by 0 bases and J by 0 bases, leaving a gap of 8 bases between them. The CDR3 runs 15 amino acids, cysteine and phenylalanine included. Solely the CDR3 DNA is kept, with 45 bases framed from the first base.

This clonotype has at least ten counts. No antigen is known for it. Base qualities were left out, and no much larger clone turns up one base away. The TCR comes from a male donor with ankylosing spondylitis. The material sequenced was blood, either unsorted or a sorted T cell fraction (not recorded which). The sequence links TRBV7-9 to TRBJ1-2, with no D gene named confidently. The CDR3 is CASSLADGTNYGYTF. The DNA sequence follows: TGTGCCAGCAGCTTAGCGGACGGCACTAACTATGGCTACACCTTC. The reference TRBV7-9 and TRBJ1-2 proteins fill in what lies around the CDR3, so the full variable domain reads DTGVSQNPRHKITKRGQNVTFRCDPISEHNRLYWYRQTLGQGPEFLTYFQNEAQLEKSRLLSDRFSAERPKGSFSTLEIQRTEQGDSAMYLCASSLADGTNYGYTFGSGTRLTVV.